These 2 T cell receptor delta chains originate from one sample sequenced in a study of DNA immune sequencing with unique molecular identifiers. Genomic DNA underwent 32-plex PCR targeting all 8 TRDV and 4 TRDJ genes. The library had 12-nucleotide UMIs introduced over around 3 barcoding cycles, then a second adapter PCR. TCRdb redid the clone calls on the multiplex PCR reads with CATT. The sample lists under 6,000 delta-chain clones; roughly 10% were seen once. Sequenced: gamma-delta T cells enriched from blood buffy coat, or unenriched PBMCs (not recorded which). The origin of the receptors is a human donor in good health.

This clone has ten or more counts. The chain carries TRAV38-2/DV8 and TRDJ1; 7 nucleotides agree with TRDD3. Germline CDR1 TSESDYY, CDR2 QEAYKQQN. The CDR3 is 21 residues long. Trimming cost V 0 bases and J 0 bases; bases outside gene matches: 20. This CDR3 is CAYRSALRPTTLGDYTDKLIF. CDR3 nucleotide sequence: TGTGCTTATAGGAGCGCGCTACGACCTACAACATTGGGGGACTACACCGATAAACTCATCTTT.

Concerning this clone itself: The TCRdb protein, from a much larger clone, departs from this DNA's translation at residue 3, likely by read error; the protein shown derives from the DNA. The chain has TRDV2 and TRDJ1, with 9 bases identical to TRDD3. The CDR3 runs 16 residues. The germline gives CDR1 GEAIGNYY, CDR2 EKD. The CDR3 region is CASDTLTGGDTDKLIF. The CDR3, as DNA: TGTGCCAGTGACACCCTTACTGGGGGAGACACCGATAAACTCATCTTT.